This T cell receptor (beta chain) was recorded in a study of OX40 agonist ivuxolimab in advanced cancers. Study in general: Patients enrolled in dose escalation were diagnosed with hepatocellular carcinoma, melanoma, renal cell or head and neck cancer. One patient with hepatocellular carcinoma and two with cutaneous melanoma, three in all, had partial responses.

Clones were read by immunoSEQ multiplex PCR, and TCRdb kept only the in-frame ones, dropping some. The sample carries tens of thousands of clones, 89% recorded once. For this clone: Its antigen is not known.

General study findings and limits: Clonal expansion was seen in CD4+ and CD8+ blood T cells by week 6 at 0.1 to 3.0 mg/kg.

In germline, CDR1 is SGDLS, CDR2 YYNGEE. The CDR3 contains 14 residues. V was clipped by 0 bases and J by 7 bases, with 11 bases between them. This sequence originates from an adult with an advanced solid tumor such as melanoma, head and neck, liver or kidney cancer. The sample in question was CD4+ or CD8+ T cells sorted from blood, obtained in a trial of the OX40 agonist ivuxolimab. The chain is built from TRBV9 and TRBJ2-1; D ambiguous. CDR3 DNA sequence: TGTGCCAGCAGCGTAGTGGGTAATGAAAATGAGCAGTTCTTC. It is translated as CASSVVGNENEQFF.